This T cell receptor (beta chain) is from a study of control samples from healthy donors and cancer patients. V was shortened by 4 bases and J by 4 bases, with 13 bases between the two germline ends. The CDR3 covers 14 residues. Germline values: CDR1 SNHLY, CDR2 FYNNEI. Here immunoSEQ multiplex PCR was the method, and the copy in TCRdb shows in-frame clones only, minus some. The sample has more than 20,000 clones; roughly 90% are singletons. This clone was detected only a few times. Sequencing was performed on PBMCs. V usage is TRBV2 and J usage is TRBJ2-5; possibly TRBD1 for D (5 bases). This TCR was recovered from a man between 50 and 59 years old with lung cancer. The CDR3 protein is CASSVQLGAETQYF. The CDR3 nucleotides are TGTGCCAGCAGTGTACAGTTAGGGGCAGAGACCCAGTACTTC. The full variable domain, rest sourced from reference TRBV2 and TRBJ2-5, is EPEVTQTPSHQVTQMGQEVILRCVPISNHLYFYWYRQILGQKVEFLVSFYNNEISEKSEIFDDQFSVERPDGSNFTLKIRSTKLEDSAMYFCASSVQLGAETQYFGPGTRLLVL.